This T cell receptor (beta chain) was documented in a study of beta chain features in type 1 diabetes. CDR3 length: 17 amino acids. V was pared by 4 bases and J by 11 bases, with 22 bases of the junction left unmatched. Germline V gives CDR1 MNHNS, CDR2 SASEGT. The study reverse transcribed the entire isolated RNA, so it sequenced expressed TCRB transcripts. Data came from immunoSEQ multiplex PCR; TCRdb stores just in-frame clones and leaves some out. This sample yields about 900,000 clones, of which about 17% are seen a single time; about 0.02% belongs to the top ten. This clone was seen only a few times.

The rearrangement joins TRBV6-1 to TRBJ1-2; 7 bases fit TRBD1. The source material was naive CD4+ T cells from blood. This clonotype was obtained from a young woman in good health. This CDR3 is CASSGTGTALLQDRYTF. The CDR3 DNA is TGTGCCAGCAGTGGGACCGGGACAGCACTCCTACAGGACCGTTACACCTTC.